What follows are 8 T cell receptor beta chains derived from one specimen sequenced in a study of T cell repertoires in ileal Crohn's disease. Sequencing was performed with immunoSEQ multiplex PCR; in TCRdb, only in-frame clones are kept and a portion is missing. The sample holds roughly 13,000 clones; approximately 81% are singletons and the top ten take under 20%. Noted time point: neoterminal ileum biopsy at postoperative endoscopy, about 6 months after surgery. Sample: ileal tissue. These receptors originate from an adult with Crohn's disease.

The rearrangement joins TRBV6-6 to TRBJ1-5, with D perhaps TRBD1 (6 bases). Germline V CDR1 and CDR2: MNHNY, SVGAGI (reference sequence). V lost 0 bases, J lost 1 base, and 10 bases lay in between. This CDR3 has 16 residues. CDR3 protein: CASSYSGGHSNQPQHF. Here the CDR3 DNA reads TGTGCCAGCAGTTACTCAGGGGGACACAGCAATCAGCCCCAGCATTTT.

As concerns this clone: A junction boundary mismatches the germline segment, possibly from a read error. The chain uses TRBV7-7 and TRBJ1-2; no definite D call. CDR1 and CDR2 from the germline V gene are SSHAT and FNYEAQ (reference sequence). The CDR3 contains 17 residues. In DNA, the CDR3 is TGTGCTAGCAGCTTGTCGACACCCCTTCGTTCGTACTATGGCTACACCTTC. Translated, it gives CASSLSTPLRSYYGYTF.

V and J are TRBV19 and TRBJ2-5; possible D gene TRBD1, 5 bases. Germline values: CDR1 LNHDA, CDR2 SQIVND (reference sequence). The CDR3 extends over 15 amino acids. Trimming removed 5 bases from V and 4 bases from J, with 17 bases in between. The CDR3 nucleotides read TGTGCCAGTAGTCCACCGCAGGGAAGGAGAGAGACCCAGTACTTC. It codes for CASSPPQGRRETQYF.

Remarks on this clone: A read error may account for a junction end that differs from germline. V is TRBV7-7 and J is TRBJ2-3, with 7 bases aligning to TRBD2. CDR3 length equals 15 residues. Germline CDR1 SSHAT, CDR2 FNYEAQ (reference sequence). The CDR3 protein is CASSPTGGSTDTQYF. The CDR3 DNA reads TGTGCTAGCAGCCCTACGGGGGGAAGCACAGATACGCAGTATTTT.

The CDR3 DNA reads as TGTGCCAGCAGCTTGGGGAGCGGGGGGCTCACCGGGGAGCTGTTTTTT. Translating it yields CASSLGSGGLTGELFF. The chain employs TRBV5-4 and TRBJ2-2; 9 nucleotides match TRBD2. Germline lookup yields CDR1 SGHNT and CDR2 YYREEE (reference sequence). The CDR3 sequence is 16 residues long. The V and J ends lost 0 bases and 4 bases, in that order; junction bases with no gene match: 4.

This chain joins TRBV18 and TRBJ1-3; D not resolved. V was cut by 3 bases and J by 4 bases, with 7 bases left in between. Germline-derived CDR1 and CDR2 are KGHSH and LQKENI. This CDR3 has 13 residues. The CDR3 spells CASSPRQGNTIYF. CDR3 in DNA: TGTGCCAGCTCACCTCGTCAGGGAAACACCATATATTTT. Filled out from reference TRBV18 and TRBJ1-3, the complete variable domain reads NAGVMQNPRHLVRRRGQEARLRCSPMKGHSHVYWYRQLPEEGLKFMVYLQKENIIDESGMPKERFSAEFPKEGPSILRIQQVVRGDSAAYFCASSPRQGNTIYFGEGSWLTVV.

The genes are TRBV30 and TRBJ2-7; 11 bases are shared with TRBD1. The CDR3 has 15 residues. Trimming at V came to 0 bases and at J to 5 bases, leaving 6 bases not matched to a gene. CDR1 GTSNPN and CDR2 SVGIG come from the germline V gene (reference sequence). The CDR3 here is CAWSVRRTGGHEQYF. Written as DNA, the CDR3 is TGTGCCTGGAGTGTACGGAGGACAGGGGGCCACGAGCAGTACTTC.

The chain is built from TRBV2 and TRBJ1-6, with TRBD1 matching over 9 bases. V trimming: 1 base; J trimming: 8 bases; junction bases outside the gene matches: 3. CDR3 length: 15 residues. Germline values: CDR1 SNHLY, CDR2 FYNNEI. The DNA for the CDR3 is TGTGCCAGCAGTGAAGGGACAGGGGTTTATTCACCCCTCCACTTT. It is translated as CASSEGTGVYSPLHF. Full variable domain (missing parts from reference TRBV2 and TRBJ1-6): EPEVTQTPSHQVTQMGQEVILRCVPISNHLYFYWYRQILGQKVEFLVSFYNNEISEKSEIFDDQFSVERPDGSNFTLKIRSTKLEDSAMYFCASSEGTGVYSPLHFGNGTRLTVT.